The present T cell receptor beta chain was sequenced within a study of beta chain features in type 1 diabetes. Purity (above 95%) was reached by all sorted populations. Note on this clone: Its specificity is unknown.

Trimming at V came to 0 bases and at J to 7 bases, leaving 2 bases not matched to a gene. The CDR3 contains 13 residues. The germline V gene has CDR1 SEHNR and CDR2 FQNEAQ (reference sequence). Findings and limits, study-wide: In all four CD4+ subsets, TCRB CDR3 length was significantly, moderately reduced in type 1 diabetes. Unsettled here was the matter of whether HLA type influences TCRB rearrangement.

Every bit of the isolated RNA underwent reverse transcription, so sequencing read expressed TCRB transcripts. Libraries were prepared by immunoSEQ multiplex PCR; TCRdb keeps only in-frame clonotypes and omits some of them. Here the sample spans about 340,000 clones, roughly 14% being singletons. The TCR originated in a woman younger than 35 with type 1 diabetes. The genes are TRBV7-9 and TRBJ1-1, with 7 nucleotides matching TRBD1. The sequencing sample was made of naive CD4+ T cells from blood. CDR3 region: CASSLANRGEAFF. In DNA, the CDR3 is TGTGCCAGCAGCTTAGCGAACAGGGGTGAAGCTTTCTTT.